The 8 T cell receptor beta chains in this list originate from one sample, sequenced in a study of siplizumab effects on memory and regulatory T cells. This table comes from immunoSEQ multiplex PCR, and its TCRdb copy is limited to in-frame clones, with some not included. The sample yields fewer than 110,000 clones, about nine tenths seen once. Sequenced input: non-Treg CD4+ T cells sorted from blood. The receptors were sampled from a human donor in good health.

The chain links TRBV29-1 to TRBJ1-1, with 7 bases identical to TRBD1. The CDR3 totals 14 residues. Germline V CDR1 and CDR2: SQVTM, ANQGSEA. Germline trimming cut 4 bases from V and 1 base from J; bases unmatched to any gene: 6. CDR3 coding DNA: TGCAGCGTTGTTAGTAGGGGGCAGAACACTGAAGCTTTCTTT. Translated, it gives CSVVSRGQNTEAFF.

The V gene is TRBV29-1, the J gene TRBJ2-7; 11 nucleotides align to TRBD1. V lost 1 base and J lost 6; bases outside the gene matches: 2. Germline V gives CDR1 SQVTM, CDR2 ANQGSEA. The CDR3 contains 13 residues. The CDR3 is CSVEGTGGFEQYF. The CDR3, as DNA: TGCAGCGTTGAAGGGACAGGGGGCTTCGAGCAGTACTTC.

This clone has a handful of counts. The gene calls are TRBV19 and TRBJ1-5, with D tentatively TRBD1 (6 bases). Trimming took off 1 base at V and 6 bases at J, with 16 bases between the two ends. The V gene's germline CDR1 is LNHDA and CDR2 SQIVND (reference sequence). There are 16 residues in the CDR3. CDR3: CASSIAHRATGQPQHF. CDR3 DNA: TGTGCCAGTAGTATAGCCCACAGGGCCACCGGTCAGCCCCAGCATTTT. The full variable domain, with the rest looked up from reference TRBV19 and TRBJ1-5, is DGGITQSPKYLFRKEGQNVTLSCEQNLNHDAMYWYRQDPGQGLRLIYYSQIVNDFQKGDIAEGYSVSREKKESFPLTVTSAQKNPTAFYLCASSIAHRATGQPQHFGDGTRLSIL.

The CDR3 spells CASSLEAGTSRQYF. The CDR3 DNA reads TGTGCCAGCAGCTTAGAGGCCGGGACTAGCAGGCAGTACTTC. The chain couples TRBV11-2 to TRBJ2-7, with 9 bases lining up with TRBD2. This CDR3 is built from 14 residues. Looked up from germline, CDR1 is SGHAT and CDR2 is FQNNGV. V shed 0 bases and J 9 bases; nucleotides not matched to a gene: 6. Based on the CDR3 plus reference TRBV11-2 and TRBJ2-7, the full variable domain is EAGVAQSPRYKIIEKRQSVAFWCNPISGHATLYWYQQILGQGPKLLIQFQNNGVVDDSQLPKDRFSAERLKGVDSTLKIQPAKLEDSAVYLCASSLEAGTSRQYFGPGTRLTVT.

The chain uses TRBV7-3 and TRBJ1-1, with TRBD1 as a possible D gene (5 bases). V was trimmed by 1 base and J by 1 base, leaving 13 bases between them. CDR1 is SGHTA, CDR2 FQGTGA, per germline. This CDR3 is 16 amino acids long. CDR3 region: CASSLMGRATNTEAFF. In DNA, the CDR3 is TGTGCCAGCAGCTTAATGGGCAGGGCGACGAACACTGAAGCTTTCTTT.

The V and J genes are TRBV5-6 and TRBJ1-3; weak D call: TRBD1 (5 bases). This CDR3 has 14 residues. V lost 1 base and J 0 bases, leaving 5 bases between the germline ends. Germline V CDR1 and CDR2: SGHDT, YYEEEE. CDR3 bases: TGTGCCAGCAGCTTGAGGGGCTCTGGAAACACCATATATTTT. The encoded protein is CASSLRGSGNTIYF.

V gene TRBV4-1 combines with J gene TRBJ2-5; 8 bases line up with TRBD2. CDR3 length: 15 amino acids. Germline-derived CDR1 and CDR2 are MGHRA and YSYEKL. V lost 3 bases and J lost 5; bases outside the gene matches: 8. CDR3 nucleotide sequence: TGCGCCAGCAGCCAGGCTAGGCGGGGGGCGGAGACCCAGTACTTC. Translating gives CASSQARRGAETQYF.

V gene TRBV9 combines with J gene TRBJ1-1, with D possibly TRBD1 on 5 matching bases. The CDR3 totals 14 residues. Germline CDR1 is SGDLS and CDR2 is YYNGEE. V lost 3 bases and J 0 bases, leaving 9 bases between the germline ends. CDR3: CASSDDSMNTEAFF. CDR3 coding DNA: TGTGCCAGCAGCGACGACAGTATGAACACTGAAGCTTTCTTT.